Listed below are T cell receptor beta chains from one sample, sequenced in a study of blood T cell repertoires in COVID-19. Using immunoSEQ multiplex PCR, the repertoire was profiled, and TCRdb retains in-frame clones only, with some absent. Of some 180,000 clones listed, roughly 84% were seen once; the top ten hold roughly 3.1%. Sequenced material: PBMCs or T cells enriched from blood (not recorded which). The receptors were sampled from a woman in her twenties or thirties who had been exposed to COVID-19. Both conserved end residues are part of each CDR3. Each record gives: D gene, clone size, V gene, J gene, CDR3 DNA, CDR3 protein. D genes are given only for firm matches. A clone size is listed for some rows: how often the clone was seen (once, few, many), or a class if it is expanded.

d_gene: TRBD1; abundance: -; v_gene: TRBV5-1; j_gene: TRBJ1-4; CDR3nt: TGCGCCAGCAGCCAAACCGGGACAGGGGATGAAAAACTGTTTTTT; CDR3aa: CASSQTGTGDEKLFF
d_gene: -; abundance: once; v_gene: TRBV27; j_gene: TRBJ2-7; CDR3nt: TGTGCCAGCAGTTTATCTAGCGGAGGGATCTACGAGCAGTACTTC; CDR3aa: CASSLSSGGIYEQYF
d_gene: -; abundance: -; v_gene: TRBV12-3/TRBV12-4; j_gene: TRBJ1-5; CDR3nt: TGTGCCAGCACAACGGACAGTCGCCAGCCCCAGCATTTT; CDR3aa: CASTTDSRQPQHF
d_gene: -; abundance: once; v_gene: TRBV19; j_gene: TRBJ1-2; CDR3nt: TGTGCCAGTAGTATTTCCATACGAGATGGCTACACCTTC; CDR3aa: CASSISIRDGYTF
d_gene: -; abundance: once; v_gene: TRBV25-1; j_gene: TRBJ1-2; CDR3nt: TGTGCCAGCAGTGAATTAGCGGGGGAAGAAAGCTACACCTTC; CDR3aa: CASSELAGEESYTF
d_gene: -; abundance: -; v_gene: TRBV6-5; j_gene: TRBJ1-3; CDR3nt: TGTGCCAGCAGGGACCCTGACAGAACCGGAAACACCATATATTTT; CDR3aa: CASRDPDRTGNTIYF
d_gene: -; abundance: -; v_gene: TRBV28; j_gene: TRBJ1-2; CDR3nt: TGTGCCAGCAGTTCTCCCGGGACCCCAGGGGACTATGGCTACACCTTC; CDR3aa: CASSSPGTPGDYGYTF
d_gene: TRBD2; abundance: -; v_gene: TRBV2; j_gene: TRBJ2-1; CDR3nt: TGTGCCAGCAGTGTCTCTAGCGGGGCTTCGAATGAGCAGTTCTTC; CDR3aa: CASSVSSGASNEQFF
d_gene: TRBD2; abundance: -; v_gene: TRBV9; j_gene: TRBJ2-3; CDR3nt: TGTGCCAGCAGCGTAGCGACTAGCGGGGGGCCACTCGAGGGGACAGATACGCAGTATTTT; CDR3aa: CASSVATSGGPLEGTDTQYF
d_gene: -; abundance: -; v_gene: TRBV4-1; j_gene: TRBJ1-4; CDR3nt: TGCGCCAGCAGTCGTCAGACTGCAACTAATGAAAAACTGTTTTTT; CDR3aa: CASSRQTATNEKLFF
d_gene: TRBD2; abundance: -; v_gene: TRBV7-9; j_gene: TRBJ2-1; CDR3nt: TGTGCCAGCAGCTCGACCGGGACTAGAGGTTTCGATGAGCAGTTCTTC; CDR3aa: CASSSTGTRGFDEQFF
d_gene: -; abundance: few; v_gene: TRBV2; j_gene: TRBJ1-4; CDR3nt: TGTGCCAGTCGCGGGGGGAAGGCAACTAATGAAAAACTGTTTTTT; CDR3aa: CASRGGKATNEKLFF
d_gene: TRBD1; abundance: -; v_gene: TRBV7-9; j_gene: TRBJ1-5; CDR3nt: TGTGCCAGCAGCTTAGGGACAGGGGATGATCAGCCCCAGCATTTT; CDR3aa: CASSLGTGDDQPQHF
d_gene: TRBD1; abundance: -; v_gene: TRBV3-1/TRBV3-2; j_gene: TRBJ1-1; CDR3nt: TGTGCCAGTCGATTTATCCGACAGGGAGGTGGTGAAGCTTTCTTT; CDR3aa: CASRFIRQGGGEAFF
d_gene: TRBD2; abundance: -; v_gene: TRBV6-7; j_gene: TRBJ2-3; CDR3nt: TGTGCCAGCAGTTACACCTCCGGGGGGGTCTTCACAGATACGCAGTATTTT; CDR3aa: CASSYTSGGVFTDTQYF
d_gene: TRBD1; abundance: -; v_gene: TRBV11-2; j_gene: TRBJ1-5; CDR3nt: TGTGCCAGCAGCCGGACAGGGAATAGCAATCAGCCCCAGCATTTT; CDR3aa: CASSRTGNSNQPQHF
d_gene: TRBD1; abundance: -; v_gene: TRBV25-1; j_gene: TRBJ1-4; CDR3nt: TGTGCCAGCAGTGAAAAGGGGACAGGGGTCGAAAAACTGTTTTTT; CDR3aa: CASSEKGTGVEKLFF
d_gene: TRBD2; abundance: -; v_gene: TRBV4-3; j_gene: TRBJ2-7; CDR3nt: TGCGCCAGCAGCCAAGAAGAACTAGCGGGGGGTAGGTACGAGCAGTACTTC; CDR3aa: CASSQEELAGGRYEQYF
d_gene: TRBD1; abundance: -; v_gene: TRBV7-9; j_gene: TRBJ1-2; CDR3nt: TGTGCCAGCAGCCCGCCATGGGACAGCACAACTAACTATGGCTACACCTTC; CDR3aa: CASSPPWDSTTNYGYTF
d_gene: TRBD2; abundance: -; v_gene: TRBV3-1/TRBV3-2; j_gene: TRBJ2-5; CDR3nt: TGTGCCAGCAGCGGAATAGCGGGGGCCCTGTACCAAGAGACCCAGTACTTC; CDR3aa: CASSGIAGALYQETQYF
d_gene: TRBD1; abundance: -; v_gene: TRBV19; j_gene: TRBJ1-1; CDR3nt: TGTGCCAGTAGTTCAGCGGGACAGGGGGCGGCTGAAGCTTTCTTT; CDR3aa: CASSSAGQGAAEAFF
d_gene: -; abundance: -; v_gene: TRBV6-6; j_gene: TRBJ1-5; CDR3nt: TGTGCCAGCAGTTACTCGGAGCAGCCCCAGCATTTT; CDR3aa: CASSYSEQPQHF
d_gene: -; abundance: -; v_gene: TRBV25-1; j_gene: TRBJ1-2; CDR3nt: TGTGCCAGCAGTGAATCTGGGGCGACCTCTTCCTATGGCTACACCTTC; CDR3aa: CASSESGATSSYGYTF
d_gene: TRBD2; abundance: -; v_gene: TRBV7-8; j_gene: TRBJ2-1; CDR3nt: TGTGCGTGCAGTGTGGGGGGGGACTGGAGATACAATGAGCAGTTCTTC; CDR3aa: CACSVGGDWRYNEQFF
d_gene: TRBD1; abundance: -; v_gene: TRBV10-1; j_gene: TRBJ2-1; CDR3nt: TGCGCCAGCAGTGAACCCGCGGACAGGGGAATGAACAATGAGCAGTTCTTC; CDR3aa: CASSEPADRGMNNEQFF
d_gene: TRBD2; abundance: -; v_gene: TRBV2; j_gene: TRBJ2-2; CDR3nt: TGTGCCACCCGGGGGGGATACACCGGGGAGCTGTTTTTT; CDR3aa: CATRGGYTGELFF
d_gene: TRBD1; abundance: -; v_gene: TRBV30; j_gene: TRBJ1-5; CDR3nt: TGTGCCTGGGACAGGGGCGCAGGTCAGCCCCAGCATTTT; CDR3aa: CAWDRGAGQPQHF
d_gene: -; abundance: -; v_gene: TRBV4-1; j_gene: TRBJ1-5; CDR3nt: TGCGCCAGCAGCCAACTCGAAAGGGGCAGTCAGCCCCAGCATTTT; CDR3aa: CASSQLERGSQPQHF
d_gene: TRBD1; abundance: -; v_gene: TRBV7-2; j_gene: TRBJ2-2; CDR3nt: TGTGCCAGCAGCATCATGACAGGGCGCACCGGGGAGCTGTTTTTT; CDR3aa: CASSIMTGRTGELFF
d_gene: TRBD1; abundance: -; v_gene: TRBV7-6; j_gene: TRBJ1-2; CDR3nt: TGTGCCAGCAGCTTAGGGGGACAGGGGGCCGATGGCTACACCTTC; CDR3aa: CASSLGGQGADGYTF
d_gene: -; abundance: -; v_gene: TRBV6-5; j_gene: TRBJ1-5; CDR3nt: TGTGCCAGCAGTCTACAGCGGGGGCAGCCCCAGCATTTT; CDR3aa: CASSLQRGQPQHF
d_gene: TRBD1; abundance: -; v_gene: TRBV30; j_gene: TRBJ1-3; CDR3nt: TGTGCCTGGACCGGGACAGGGGGCGGAAACACCATATATTTT; CDR3aa: CAWTGTGGGNTIYF
d_gene: -; abundance: -; v_gene: TRBV28; j_gene: TRBJ1-2; CDR3nt: TGTGCCAGCAGTTTTGTTCGGGGGTACTATGGCTACACCTTC; CDR3aa: CASSFVRGYYGYTF
d_gene: TRBD1; abundance: -; v_gene: TRBV11-2; j_gene: TRBJ2-1; CDR3nt: TGTGCCAGCAGCATATCGGGACAGGGGTACAATGAGCAGTTCTTC; CDR3aa: CASSISGQGYNEQFF
d_gene: TRBD2; abundance: -; v_gene: TRBV3-1/TRBV3-2; j_gene: TRBJ2-7; CDR3nt: TGTGCCAGCAGCCGCCTGGCGGGAGGTTACGAGCAGTACTTC; CDR3aa: CASSRLAGGYEQYF
d_gene: -; abundance: few; v_gene: TRBV13; j_gene: TRBJ2-7; CDR3nt: TGTGCCAGCAGCCTCCCCCGGGACGAGCAGTACTTC; CDR3aa: CASSLPRDEQYF
d_gene: -; abundance: -; v_gene: TRBV7-6; j_gene: TRBJ1-1; CDR3nt: TGTGCCAGCAGCTTAGATCGGGGCACTGAAGCTTTCTTT; CDR3aa: CASSLDRGTEAFF
d_gene: TRBD1; abundance: -; v_gene: TRBV5-1; j_gene: TRBJ1-2; CDR3nt: TGCGCCAGCAGCTTGGCAGGGGGAGCAGGCTACACCTTC; CDR3aa: CASSLAGGAGYTF
d_gene: TRBD1; abundance: -; v_gene: TRBV19; j_gene: TRBJ1-1; CDR3nt: TGTGCCAGTAGCTCCCCCGGGACAGGGAACACTGAAGCTTTCTTT; CDR3aa: CASSSPGTGNTEAFF
d_gene: -; abundance: -; v_gene: TRBV2; j_gene: TRBJ1-4; CDR3nt: TGTGCCAGCAGGGATGACTCCAAGAGTGAAAAACTGTTTTTT; CDR3aa: CASRDDSKSEKLFF
d_gene: TRBD1; abundance: few; v_gene: TRBV2; j_gene: TRBJ2-7; CDR3nt: TGTGCCAGCCGGTGGGCGGACAGGGCGTACGAGCAGTACTTC; CDR3aa: CASRWADRAYEQYF
d_gene: -; abundance: -; v_gene: TRBV7-8; j_gene: TRBJ2-1; CDR3nt: TGTGCCAGCAGCCCCCCCCTGCGAGACAGCCCCTGGGATGAGCAGTTCTTC; CDR3aa: CASSPPLRDSPWDEQFF
d_gene: -; abundance: -; v_gene: TRBV30; j_gene: TRBJ1-1; CDR3nt: TGTGCCTGGAGACTATCCCCATTGGACACTGAAGCTTTCTTT; CDR3aa: CAWRLSPLDTEAFF
d_gene: TRBD1; abundance: -; v_gene: TRBV4-1; j_gene: TRBJ2-3; CDR3nt: TGCGCCAGCAGCCCCTGGGACAGGACGTTGGATACGCAGTATTTT; CDR3aa: CASSPWDRTLDTQYF
d_gene: TRBD2; abundance: -; v_gene: TRBV7-2; j_gene: TRBJ2-3; CDR3nt: TGTGCCAGCAGCCTACGACTAGCGGGGGCGCAAGATACGCAGTATTTT; CDR3aa: CASSLRLAGAQDTQYF
d_gene: -; abundance: -; v_gene: TRBV9; j_gene: TRBJ2-3; CDR3nt: TGTGCCAGCACCCTAAATTGGGGCGCAGGACCTACAGATACGCAGTATTTT; CDR3aa: CASTLNWGAGPTDTQYF
d_gene: -; abundance: -; v_gene: TRBV6-1; j_gene: TRBJ1-5; CDR3nt: TGTGCCAGCAGTGTTCGGGGTTTTCAGCCCCAGCATTTT; CDR3aa: CASSVRGFQPQHF
d_gene: -; abundance: -; v_gene: TRBV30; j_gene: TRBJ2-1; CDR3nt: TGTGCCTGGAGTGTACCAGCGTACCCAGTCTTC; CDR3aa: CAWSVPAYPVF
d_gene: -; abundance: few; v_gene: TRBV15; j_gene: TRBJ1-1; CDR3nt: TGTGCCACCAGCGTTAGGACGGGGATGAACACTGAAGCTTTCTTT; CDR3aa: CATSVRTGMNTEAFF
d_gene: -; abundance: -; v_gene: TRBV4-1; j_gene: TRBJ1-1; CDR3nt: TGCGCCAGCGCAGCTCGAAAGGGGGGGTATACTGAAGCTTTCTTT; CDR3aa: CASAARKGGYTEAFF
d_gene: TRBD2; abundance: once; v_gene: TRBV9; j_gene: TRBJ2-7; CDR3nt: TGTGCCAGCAGCCTAGCGGGGGGGACGGGGAACGAGCAGTACTTC; CDR3aa: CASSLAGGTGNEQYF
d_gene: -; abundance: -; v_gene: TRBV19; j_gene: TRBJ2-1; CDR3nt: TGTGCCAGTAGTCCGGGCCCGGACAGATTCTACAATGAGCAGTTCTTC; CDR3aa: CASSPGPDRFYNEQFF